These 6 T cell receptor beta chains were sequenced from one sample in a study of CD8 T cells in ankylosing spondylitis. No antigens are known for them. General observations from the study: Ankylosing spondylitis blood appeared to carry a characteristic TCR beta motif of eight or nine highly homologous variants.

TCRdb called the 5' RACE reads again in MiXCR, with one record for every CDR3 protein. The profile shows roughly 700,000 distinct CDR3 sequences, roughly 20% of them singletons. What was sequenced was blood, either unsorted or a sorted T cell fraction (not recorded which). Receptor source: a male donor with ankylosing spondylitis.

The J gene is TRBJ1-1, the V gene TRBV5-1, with D perhaps TRBD1 (6 bases). CDR1 and CDR2 (germline): SGHRS, YFSETQ. Between the trimmed V and J ends, which lost 6 bases and 3 bases, there was a span of 15 bases. This CDR3 is built from 14 residues. The DNA of the CDR3 is TGCGCCAGCATGGGAGGGGGGATCGACACTGAAGCTTTCTTT. Translated: CASMGGGIDTEAFF.

CDR3 DNA: TGTGCCAGCAGTGATTTTGGGGGGAGCAATCAGCCCCAGCATTTT. This codes for CASSDFGGSNQPQHF. The gene calls are TRBV2 and TRBJ1-5, with D maybe TRBD1 (5 bases). The V end lost 3 bases, the J end lost 1 base, and 10 bases lay between the germline ends. Germline CDR1 is SNHLY and CDR2 is FYNNEI. The CDR3 totals 15 residues.

This clonotype has a handful of counts. A clone one base away is much larger, so this may be a read error. The J gene is TRBJ2-1, the V gene TRBV5-1; 9 bases agree with TRBD2. CDR1 and CDR2 from the germline V gene are SGHRS and YFSETQ. The CDR3 has 16 residues. V trimming: 1 base; J trimming: 0 bases; junction bases outside the gene matches: 2. The CDR3 loop is CASSLISGSSYNEQFF. In DNA, the CDR3 is TGCGCCAGCAGCTTGATTAGCGGGAGCTCCTACAATGAGCAGTTCTTC.

This clonotype was counted a few times. V is TRBV13 and J is TRBJ1-2, with D uncertain. V dropped 0 bases and J dropped 4 bases, with 12 bases sitting between them. Germline CDR1 is PRHDT and CDR2 is FYEKMQ (reference sequence). The CDR3 covers 15 residues. CDR3: CASSLGLMGPYGYTF. In DNA form, the CDR3 reads TGTGCCAGCAGCTTAGGCCTAATGGGCCCCTATGGCTACACCTTC.

This clonotype was found a few times. The chain combines TRBV11-3 with TRBJ2-5; perhaps TRBD1 as D (6 bases). Per germline, CDR1 SGHNT and CDR2 YENEEA. Trimming cost V 6 bases and J 5 bases, with 13 bases left between them. The CDR3 extends over 13 amino acids. As DNA, the CDR3 is TGTGCCAGCAGTAACCAGGGGACGGAGACCCAGTACTTC. It is translated as CASSNQGTETQYF.

V is TRBV29-1 and J is TRBJ1-3; D unresolved. Germline values: CDR1 SQVTM, CDR2 ANQGSEA. This CDR3 spans 12 amino acids. The V end lost 7 bases, the J end lost 8 bases, and 15 bases lay between the germline ends. CDR3 bases: TGCAGCGGCGGGTCCGCGAGGGACACCATATATTTT. The encoded protein is CSGGSARDTIYF.